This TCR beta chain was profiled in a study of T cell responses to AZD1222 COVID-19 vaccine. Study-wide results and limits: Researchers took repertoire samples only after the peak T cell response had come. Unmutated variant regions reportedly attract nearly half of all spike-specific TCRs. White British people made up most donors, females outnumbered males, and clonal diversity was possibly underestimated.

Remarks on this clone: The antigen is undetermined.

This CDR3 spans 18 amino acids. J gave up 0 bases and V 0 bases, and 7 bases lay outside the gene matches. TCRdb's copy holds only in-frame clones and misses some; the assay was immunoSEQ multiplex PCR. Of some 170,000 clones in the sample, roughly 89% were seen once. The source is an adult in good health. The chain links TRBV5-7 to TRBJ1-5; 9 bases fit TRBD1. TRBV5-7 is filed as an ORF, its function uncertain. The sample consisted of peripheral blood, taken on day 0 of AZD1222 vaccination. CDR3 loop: CASSLGDRALYSNQPQHF. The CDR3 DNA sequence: TGTGCCAGCAGCTTGGGGGACAGGGCCCTCTATAGCAATCAGCCCCAGCATTTT.